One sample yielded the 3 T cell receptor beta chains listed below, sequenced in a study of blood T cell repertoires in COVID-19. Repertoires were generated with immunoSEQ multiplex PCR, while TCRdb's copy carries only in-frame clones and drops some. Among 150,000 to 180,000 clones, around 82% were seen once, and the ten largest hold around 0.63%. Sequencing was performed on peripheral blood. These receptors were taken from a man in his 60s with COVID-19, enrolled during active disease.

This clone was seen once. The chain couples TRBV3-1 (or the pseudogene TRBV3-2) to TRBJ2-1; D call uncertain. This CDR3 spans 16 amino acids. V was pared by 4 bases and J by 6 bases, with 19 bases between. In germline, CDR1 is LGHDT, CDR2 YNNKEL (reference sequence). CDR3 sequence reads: CASSPSSRSLGNEQFF. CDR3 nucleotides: TGTGCCAGCAGCCCCTCTTCTAGGTCACTGGGCAATGAGCAGTTCTTC.

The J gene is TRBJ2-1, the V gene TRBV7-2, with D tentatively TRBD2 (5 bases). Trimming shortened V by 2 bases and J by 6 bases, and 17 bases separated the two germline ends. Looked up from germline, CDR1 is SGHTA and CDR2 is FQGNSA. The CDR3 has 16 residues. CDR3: CASSLNSGARANEQFF. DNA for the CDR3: TGTGCCAGCAGCTTAAATAGTGGTGCGAGGGCCAATGAGCAGTTCTTC.

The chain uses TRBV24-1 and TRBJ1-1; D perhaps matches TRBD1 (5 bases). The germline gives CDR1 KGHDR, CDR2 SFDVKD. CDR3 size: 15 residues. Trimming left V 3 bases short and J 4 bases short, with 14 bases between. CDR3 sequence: CATSDTKGALTEAFF. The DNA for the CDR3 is TGTGCCACCAGTGATACTAAAGGGGCGCTCACTGAAGCTTTCTTT.